A single sample is the source of the 26 T cell receptor beta chains below, sequenced in a study of blood T cell repertoires in COVID-19. Here immunoSEQ multiplex PCR was the method, and the copy in TCRdb shows in-frame clones only, minus some. This sample has around 50,000 clones; around 78% occur once, and the top ten carry less than 5.5%. The sequenced material came from peripheral blood. These receptors were taken from a human donor in a cohort sampled during active COVID-19.

J is TRBJ1-2 and V is TRBV12-3 or TRBV12-4, with TRBD1 matching over 9 bases. The J segment lost 5 bases and the V segment lost 9 bases, leaving 7 bases of the junction unmatched. This CDR3 comprises 13 residues. This CDR3 reads CASRTGVRYGYTF. The CDR3 DNA is TGTGCCAGTAGGACAGGGGTGAGATATGGCTACACCTTC.

The chain has TRBV7-2 and TRBJ1-4; no firm D call. CDR1 is SGHTA and CDR2 is FQGNSA in the germline V gene. This CDR3 comprises 15 residues. Trimming shortened V by 2 bases and J by 8 bases, and 15 bases separated the two germline ends. In nucleotides, the CDR3 is TGTGCCAGCAGCTTAATGGGGAGGAAGGAGGAAAAACTGTTTTTT. It specifies CASSLMGRKEEKLFF.

The chain recombines TRBV25-1 with TRBJ2-1; 12 nucleotides align to TRBD1. The CDR3 loop spans 16 amino acids. Germline assignment: CDR1 MGHDK and CDR2 SYGVNS. J was trimmed by 9 bases and V by 3 bases; bases with no gene match: 9. This CDR3 reads CASSDISGQGAGEQFF. Written as DNA, the CDR3 is TGTGCCAGCAGTGATATTTCGGGACAGGGGGCAGGTGAGCAGTTCTTC.

This chain links TRBV5-6 with TRBJ1-1; TRBD1 aligns across 12 bases. The CDR3 consists of 17 residues. Losses at the gene ends were 4 bases for V and 5 bases for J; bases not matched to a gene: 12. Germline V gene sequence: CDR1 SGHDT, CDR2 YYEEEE. CDR3 nucleotides: TGTGCCAGCAGCCTTACGGCGGGACAGGGGGCCCGAACTGAAGCTTTCTTT. Protein product: CASSLTAGQGARTEAFF.

The J gene is TRBJ2-3, the V gene TRBV3-1 (or the pseudogene TRBV3-2); TRBD2 aligns across 12 bases. Germline CDR1 LGHDT, CDR2 YNNKEL (reference sequence). The CDR3 sequence is 16 residues long. V dropped 4 bases and J dropped 8; count of bases not matched to a gene: 10. As DNA, the CDR3 is TGTGCCAGCAGCCGCCGCTGGACTAGCGGGGCAGCTACGCAGTATTTT. This translates into CASSRRWTSGAATQYF.

This chain links TRBV19 with TRBJ1-1; D remains ambiguous. CDR3 length: 14 amino acids. Trimming shortened V by 8 bases and J by 0 bases, and 13 bases separated the two germline ends. CDR1 is LNHDA and CDR2 is SQIVND in the germline V gene (reference sequence). CDR3 region: CASLRRGMNTEAFF. The CDR3 DNA is TGTGCCAGTTTGAGGCGGGGTATGAACACTGAAGCTTTCTTT.

The chain uses TRBV5-1 and TRBJ2-1, with TRBD2 matching over 9 bases. J gave up 4 bases and V 0 bases, and 5 bases lay outside the gene matches. The length of the CDR3 is 16 residues. Germline CDR1 reads SGHRS; CDR2 reads YFSETQ. The CDR3 DNA reads TGCGCCAGCAGCTTGGGGGCTAGCGGGGCGTACAATGAGCAGTTCTTC. This codes for CASSLGASGAYNEQFF.

The sample holds one count of this clone. The rearrangement joins TRBV6-5 to TRBJ2-7, with 9 bases that match TRBD2. The junction had 5 bases not matched to a gene; V was cut back by 6 bases and J by 5 bases. CDR1 is MNHEY and CDR2 is SVGAGI in the germline V gene. The CDR3 sequence is 13 residues long. In nucleotides, the CDR3 is TGTGCCAGCAGAAGGACTAGCGTCGACGAGCAGTACTTC. This sequence encodes CASRRTSVDEQYF.

V usage is TRBV30 and J usage is TRBJ1-5; D unresolved. The germline CDR1 and CDR2 sequences are GTSNPN and SVGIG (reference sequence). The V and J ends lost 2 bases and 3 bases respectively, with 8 bases between them. This CDR3 spans 13 amino acids. CDR3 protein: CAWSKSFNQPQHF. The CDR3 DNA sequence: TGTGCCTGGAGTAAGAGTTTCAATCAGCCCCAGCATTTT.

In its sample, this clone was seen a few times. The chain recombines TRBV5-1 with TRBJ1-2; TRBD1 is a possible D gene (5 bases). The V and J ends lost 6 bases and 4 bases respectively, with 13 bases between them. CDR1 SGHRS and CDR2 YFSETQ come from the germline V gene. The CDR3 is made up of 13 amino acids. For the CDR3, the DNA is TGCGCCAGCACACCGAACCAGGGCTATGGCTACACCTTC. Its translation is CASTPNQGYGYTF.

The gene calls are TRBV5-1 and TRBJ2-2; possible D gene TRBD2, 5 bases. CDR3 length: 15 amino acids. Per the germline V gene, CDR1 is SGHRS and CDR2 is YFSETQ. V lost 4 bases and J lost 4, with 14 bases in between. The CDR3 region has the DNA TGCGCCAGCAGCATAGGAGGTTCGGGCACCGGGGAGCTGTTTTTT. Amino acid sequence: CASSIGGSGTGELFF.

The gene calls are TRBV5-1 and TRBJ2-5; 11 nucleotides agree with TRBD1. There are 14 residues in the CDR3. Trimming took 3 bases from V and 4 from J; bases not matched to a gene: 2. Germline V gives CDR1 SGHRS, CDR2 YFSETQ. DNA for the CDR3: TGCGCCAGCAGCTGGACAGGGGGCGGAGAGACCCAGTACTTC. Encoded protein: CASSWTGGGETQYF. The whole variable domain, remainder taken from reference TRBV5-1 and TRBJ2-5, is KAGVTQTPRYLIKTRGQQVTLSCSPISGHRSVSWYQQTPGQGLQFLFEYFSETQRNKGNFPGRFSGRQFSNSRSEMNVSTLELGDSALYLCASSWTGGGETQYFGPGTRLLVL.

The chain is built from TRBV18 and TRBJ1-2; 9 positions agree with TRBD1. This CDR3 has 17 residues. Trimming took 6 bases from V and 3 from J; bases not matched to a gene: 14. Germline assignment: CDR1 KGHSH and CDR2 LQKENI. CDR3 protein: CASSPKNRDRVHYGYTF. The CDR3 DNA sequence: TGTGCCAGCTCGCCGAAAAACCGGGACAGGGTTCACTATGGCTACACCTTC.

This sequence joins TRBV4-1 and TRBJ2-7; TRBD1 aligns across 8 bases. CDR1 MGHRA and CDR2 YSYEKL come from the germline V gene. The CDR3 is 14 amino acids. The ends lost 4 bases at V and 5 bases at J; junction bases unmatched: 7. The CDR3 sequence is CASSRDRLIHEQYF. CDR3 bases: TGCGCCAGCAGCCGGGACAGGCTGATCCACGAGCAGTACTTC.

The chain employs TRBV19 and TRBJ2-7; 7 bases map to TRBD2. The V gene end was trimmed by 3 bases and the J gene end by 4 bases; junction bases not matched to a gene: 12. The CDR3 loop spans 16 amino acids. Germline values: CDR1 LNHDA, CDR2 SQIVND (reference sequence). Here the CDR3 DNA reads TGTGCCAGTAGTATTTCGGGAGGTGAGCCTTTTTACGAGCAGTACTTC. Protein sequence: CASSISGGEPFYEQYF.

This clone was seen only once. V usage is TRBV4-2 and J usage is TRBJ1-1; D may be TRBD1 (6 bases). Per the germline V gene, CDR1 is LGHNA and CDR2 is YNFKEQ. Trimming removed 3 bases from V and 7 bases from J, with 21 bases in between. The CDR3 consists of 16 residues. CDR3 protein: CASSQGAGRSGGEAFF. The CDR3 coding sequence is TGTGCCAGCAGCCAGGGGGCGGGTAGATCCGGAGGTGAAGCTTTCTTT.

V and J are TRBV5-8 and TRBJ2-7, with D possibly matching TRBD2 (5 bases). This CDR3 has 16 residues. Germline V gene lookup returns CDR1 SGHTS and CDR2 YDEGEE. With 2 bases removed from V and 12 bases from J, the gap between germline ends came to 27 bases. The CDR3 sequence: CASSLRSGPAATSRYF. The CDR3 nucleotides are TGTGCCAGCAGCTTAAGAAGCGGCCCCGCGGCCACGAGCAGGTACTTC. The entire variable domain, with the rest obtained from reference TRBV5-8 and TRBJ2-7, is as follows: EAGVTQSPTHLIKTRGQQATLRCSPISGHTSVYWYQQALGLGLQFLLWYDEGEERNRGNFPPRFSGRQFPNYSSELNVNALELEDSALYLCASSLRSGPAATSRYFGPGTRLTVT.

This clone was detected only a few times. The V call is TRBV2, the J call TRBJ2-2; D is undetermined. The CDR3 consists of 16 residues. CDR1 SNHLY and CDR2 FYNNEI come from the germline V gene. V dropped 3 bases and J dropped 2 bases, with 13 bases sitting between them. The DNA of the CDR3 is TGTGCCAGCAGTGACTCCGTCGGTGCCAACACCGGGGAGCTGTTTTTT. This codes for CASSDSVGANTGELFF.

V and J are TRBV7-2 and TRBJ1-4; D uncertain. Germline CDR1 and CDR2: SGHTA and FQGNSA. The CDR3 is 15 residues long. V was cut by 2 bases and J by 0 bases, with 7 bases left in between. CDR3 bases: TGTGCCAGCAGCTTAATATCCGCAACTAATGAAAAACTGTTTTTT. It translates to CASSLISATNEKLFF.

CDR3 sequence: CASSPSASGGPYNEQFF. The CDR3 DNA follows: TGCGCCAGCAGCCCCTCGGCTAGCGGGGGGCCCTACAATGAGCAGTTCTTC. The V call is TRBV4-3, the J call TRBJ2-1; 11 bases line up with TRBD2. This CDR3 has 17 residues. Losses at the gene ends were 4 bases for V and 2 bases for J; bases not matched to a gene: 7. The germline V gene has CDR1 LGHNA and CDR2 YSLEER.

The rearrangement joins TRBV29-1 to TRBJ1-2; weak D call: TRBD1 (6 bases). Germline V gene data show CDR1 as SQVTM and CDR2 as ANQGSEA. This CDR3 is 15 amino acids long. V was trimmed by 4 bases and J by 4 bases, leaving 19 bases between them. As DNA, the CDR3 is TGCAGCGTTGGGGTTGGCAGGGGACGGGGCTATGGCTACACCTTC. Amino acid sequence: CSVGVGRGRGYGYTF.

The chain employs TRBV4-1 and TRBJ1-2, with D unclear. Germline CDR1 and CDR2: MGHRA and YSYEKL. CDR3 length: 14 residues. V was cut by 3 bases and J by 4 bases, with 12 bases left in between. CDR3 residues: CASSHTGPVYGYTF. The DNA of the CDR3 is TGCGCCAGCAGCCACACGGGTCCTGTCTATGGCTACACCTTC.

V is TRBV6-5 and J is TRBJ1-6; tentatively, D is TRBD1 (5 bases). The V gene's germline CDR1 is MNHEY and CDR2 SVGAGI. The CDR3 runs 14 residues. V gave up 5 bases and J gave up 1 base, with 6 bases separating them. CDR3 in DNA: TGTGCCAGCAGTCGACAGTCCTATAATTCACCCCTCCACTTT. Its translation: CASSRQSYNSPLHF.

The CDR3 here is CASSPGLAGQETQYF. The CDR3 region has the DNA TGTGCCAGCAGTCCCGGACTAGCGGGCCAAGAGACCCAGTACTTC. This chain links TRBV27 with TRBJ2-5, with 11 nucleotides matching TRBD2. CDR3 length: 15 residues. Losses at the gene ends were 5 bases for V and 1 base for J; bases not matched to a gene: 3. Germline-derived CDR1 and CDR2 are MNHEY and SMNVEV (reference sequence).

This clone has only one observation. Here the CDR3 DNA reads TGTGCCAGCAGTGCCGGTTATGGCTACACCTTC. The encoded protein is CASSAGYGYTF. The chain uses TRBV25-1 and TRBJ1-2; no clear D gene. V gave up 4 bases and J gave up 5 bases, with 5 bases separating them. CDR1 MGHDK and CDR2 SYGVNS come from the germline V gene. There are 11 residues in the CDR3.

This clone was counted only a few times. The chain uses TRBV19 and TRBJ2-2; no firm D call. Trimming cost V 6 bases and J 7 bases, with 12 bases left between them. This CDR3 is 13 amino acids long. Germline CDR1 LNHDA, CDR2 SQIVND (reference sequence). This chain's CDR3 is CASRTAPSGELFF. The CDR3 coding sequence is TGTGCCAGTAGGACGGCCCCTAGCGGGGAGCTGTTTTTT.